Listed below are T cell receptor beta chains from one sample, sequenced in a study of T cell responses to AZD1222 COVID-19 vaccine. TCRdb's copy holds only in-frame clones and misses some; the assay was immunoSEQ multiplex PCR. The table has 100,000 to 150,000 clones, around nine tenths seen once. The sequences come from peripheral blood, collected on day 0 of AZD1222 vaccination. All receptors derive from an adult in good health. CDR3s include the opening cysteine and the closing phenylalanine or tryptophan. Fields, in order: V gene, J gene, clone size, D gene, CDR3 DNA, CDR3 protein. The D gene is left open where the match is weak. Clone size is stated in some rows and not others, as once, few, many or a class when expanded.

TRBV11-1	TRBJ1-2	.	TRBD1	TGTGCCAGCAGCCGACCGGGACAGGGATATAACTATGGCTACACCTTC	CASSRPGQGYNYGYTF
TRBV19	TRBJ2-2	.	TRBD1	TGTGCCAGTAGCATACAGGGGGCGAACACCGGGGAGCTGTTTTTT	CASSIQGANTGELFF
TRBV28	TRBJ2-3	once	TRBD1	TGTGCCAGCAGTTCCGCCGGGACAGGGGTTGCAGATACGCAGTATTTT	CASSSAGTGVADTQYF
TRBV27	TRBJ2-6	.	.	TGTGCCAGCAGTTCTTGGGTTGTATCTGGGGCCAACGTCCTGACTTTC	CASSSWVVSGANVLTF
TRBV5-4	TRBJ2-3	.	.	TGTGCCAGCGCAGGGGATATCACAGATACGCAGTATTTT	CASAGDITDTQYF
TRBV6-4	TRBJ2-2	.	TRBD2	TGTGCCAGCAGTTCCGTAGCGGGAGCGAACACCGGGGAGCTGTTTTTT	CASSSVAGANTGELFF
TRBV19	TRBJ1-1	.	.	TGTGCCAGTAGTCTCGGCATGTCAGGGATAGCTTTCTTT	CASSLGMSGIAFF
TRBV5-1	TRBJ2-1	.	.	TGCGCCAGCAGCTTGAGGCAGGGAGGCTACAATGAGCAGTTCTTC	CASSLRQGGYNEQFF
TRBV19	TRBJ2-1	.	.	TGTGCCAGTAGTATAGGACTTTACAATGAGCAGTTCTTC	CASSIGLYNEQFF
TRBV6-5	TRBJ1-3	.	.	TGTGCCAGCAGTTACTCAGGGGATTCTGGAAACACCATATATTTT	CASSYSGDSGNTIYF
TRBV4-3	TRBJ1-4	.	TRBD1	TGCGCCAGCAGCATCTTCAGGGGGTCCGTCACTAATGAAAAACTGTTTTTT	CASSIFRGSVTNEKLFF
TRBV21-1	TRBJ1-3	once	.	TGTGCCAGCAGCACGCCGGGGCCCTACTCTGGAAACACCATATATTTT	CASSTPGPYSGNTIYF
TRBV20-1	TRBJ1-4	.	.	TGCAGTGCTAGTTCAAGGGCAGAACCAACTAATGAAAAACTGTTTTTT	CSASSRAEPTNEKLFF
TRBV19	TRBJ2-7	.	TRBD1	TGTGCCAGTAGTCCCCGACAGGGGGCGAATTACTACGAGCAGTACTTC	CASSPRQGANYYEQYF
TRBV5-1	TRBJ2-3	.	TRBD2	TGCGCCAGCAGCATTCTAGCGGGTCAAAGCACAGATACGCAGTATTTT	CASSILAGQSTDTQYF
TRBV10-1	TRBJ2-1	.	TRBD1	TGCGCCAGCAGTACGGACAGGGGGTCGAAGCAGTTCTTC	CASSTDRGSKQFF
TRBV7-8	TRBJ1-1	once	.	TGTGCCAGCAGTGACGGTACGAACACTGAAGCTTTCTTT	CASSDGTNTEAFF
TRBV28	TRBJ1-4	.	.	TGTGCCAGCAGTTTAATACAGAGTAATGAAAAACTGTTTTTT	CASSLIQSNEKLFF
TRBV9	TRBJ1-1	.	.	TGTGCCAGCAGCTTAAGACAGCAGATGAACACTGAAGCTTTCTTT	CASSLRQQMNTEAFF
TRBV5-1	TRBJ1-1	once	.	TGCGCCAGCAGCTTGGTTTACATAGGGAACACTGAAGCTTTCTTT	CASSLVYIGNTEAFF